The sequence of this T cell receptor beta chain was determined in a study of blood T cells in healthy people across ages (dated by TCRdb to 2013 to 2016). A note on the overall study: In model experiments, template switching captured roughly one uniquely barcoded TCR beta cDNA molecule for every two T cells. Age-related changes in TCR beta repertoire diversity were measured in the study by deep sequencing normalized with unique cDNA molecular identifiers. Donors were grouped into four age groups: young (average approximately 15 years), middle-aged (roughly 37), aged (62) and long-lived (approximately 82). To avoid experimental bias, donors of different ages were distributed randomly across sequencing lanes. Using the same blood draw, the study looked at two additional independent replicas of 1 million unique cDNA reads for two donors, one aged 18 to 30 and the other aged 80 or older.

With regard to this clonotype: Its antigen specificity is not known. The sample holds no much larger clone one base away, and base qualities are not on file.

The donors were roughly 40 Caucasian individuals from Russia, aged about 6 to 100 years, who were systemically healthy. Around 10 milliliters of peripheral blood were collected from each donor into EDTA-treated Vacutainer tubes. PBMCs were isolated by Ficoll-Paque density-gradient centrifugation, with at least 6 million obtained per sample. Trizol reagent was used to extract total RNA from the PBMCs, yielding at least 5.5 micrograms per sample. For every donor, an aliquot of PBMCs went through flow cytometry to measure the percentages of naive CD45RAhigh/CD27high T cells. Including cysteine and phenylalanine, the CDR3 has 14 amino acids. Solely the CDR3 DNA is kept, with 42 bases framed from the first base. From a lookup of the germline V gene, CDR1 and CDR2 are SGHTA and FQGNSA. V is clipped by 0 bases and J by 3 bases, and the sequence between their germline boundaries is 6 bases long. Beyond this particular receptor, the publication reports: Because profiling used bulk unsorted PBMCs, naive and antigen-experienced compartments could not be compared conclusively. The long-lived group showed more naive CD4+ T cells, fewer expanded clones and increased TCR diversity than the aged group, suggesting age selection. Observed TCR beta diversity correlated strongly with the percentage of naive T cells measured by flow cytometry. The CMV infection status of donors was not known, potentially confounding age-related changes in expanded clonotypes. As age increased, observed TCR beta diversity per million T cells dropped in a roughly linear way, and a significant reduction was already evident by age about 40. Total diversity estimates from one million sequenced T cells were considered lower bounds and underestimates.

Preparation of the library involved 5' RACE. Sequencing instrument: Illumina HiSeq 2500. A second PCR of roughly 6 to 11 cycles was performed with a sample-barcoded 5' primer and a J-beta primer mix. A unique molecular identifier was introduced onto each TCR beta cDNA molecule by a template-switch 5' adaptor carrying 12 random nucleotides. Each sample yielded at least 2.5 million CDR3-containing paired-end reads. First-strand cDNA was synthesized from all RNA with the Mint cDNA synthesis kit, primed by a TRBC-specific oligonucleotide. After uracil-DNA glycosylase treatment, a first 18-cycle PCR used universal primers M1SS and BC2_uni_R on all cDNA. On the study's bioinformatics: Each sample was normalized by randomly selecting 1 million high-quality reads, each carrying a distinct molecular identifier. Reads with shared molecular identifiers were discarded instead of being binned into consensus sequences. MiTCR, with a Q25 quality threshold and the strictest error-elimination algorithm, was used for CDR3 identification, clonotype clustering and error correction. Lower-bound total TCR beta diversity was estimated with a nonparametric unseen species model using Euler transformation. Through fastp at Q25 and MiXCR, TCRdb rebuilt clones from the public reads, retaining in-frame beta chains. CDR3 protein sequences are deduplicated, and each keeps its most common genes and DNA. The V and J calls and clone size are TCRdb's, not the authors'. This sample lists over a million distinct CDR3 sequences; 55% to 75% were detected once. The top ten hold about 6.3% of the sample.

Material: blood. The rearranged segments are TRBV7-2 and TRBJ1-5, with no confident D gene call. The TCR originated in a man aged 18 to 29 in good health. The bases are TGTGCCAGCAGCTTAGCGTCGGTCAATCAGCCCCAGCATTTT. Translation gives CASSLASVNQPQHF.